This TCR beta chain was sequenced for a study of blood T cell repertoires in COVID-19. V was pared by 2 bases and J by 1 base, with 5 bases between. Germline V lookup: CDR1 LNHDA, CDR2 SQIVND (reference sequence). The CDR3 extends over 13 amino acids. TCRdb keeps only in-frame clones here, not all; method: immunoSEQ multiplex PCR. The table records 150,000 to 250,000 clones, 87% of them present only once. The sequencing sample was made of PBMCs or T cells enriched from blood (not recorded which). The chain carries TRBV19 and TRBJ1-2; no definite D call. The receptor's source is a woman in her thirties who had recovered from COVID-19. The CDR3 DNA reads TGTGCCAGTAGTATACGGGATAACTATGGCTACACCTTC. Translated: CASSIRDNYGYTF.